The next 24 T cell receptor beta chains were all read from a single sample in a study of blood T cell repertoires in COVID-19. Assay used: immunoSEQ multiplex PCR; TCRdb lists only in-frame clones, some missing. The table shows under 200,000 clones, with around four fifths occurring only once. Sequencing was done on a sample of peripheral blood. Source of these receptors: a woman over 75 with COVID-19, enrolled during active disease.

The rearrangement joins TRBV7-2 to TRBJ1-1; D uncertain. Germline loops: CDR1 SGHTA, CDR2 FQGNSA. This CDR3 has 15 residues. V was trimmed by 1 base and J by 0 bases, leaving 9 bases between them. The CDR3 sequence: CASSLDSTMNTEAFF. The CDR3 DNA sequence: TGTGCCAGCAGCTTAGACTCAACTATGAACACTGAAGCTTTCTTT.

The chain employs TRBV4-1 and TRBJ1-1, with D maybe TRBD1 (5 bases). CDR3 length: 16 residues. Per germline, CDR1 MGHRA and CDR2 YSYEKL. The V end lost 4 bases, the J end lost 1 base, and 16 bases lay between the germline ends. CDR3 sequence reads: CASSLTDSHRNTEAFF. In DNA form, the CDR3 reads TGCGCCAGCAGCCTAACCGACAGTCACCGGAACACTGAAGCTTTCTTT.

The genes are TRBV21-1 and TRBJ2-5; the DNA was not compared with TRBD2, the D call given in the table. TRBV21-1 is a listed pseudogene. CDR3 length: 13 residues. As DNA, the CDR3 is TGTGCCAGCAGCAAAGGAGCCGGAGAGACCCAGTACTTC. Its protein product is CASSKGAGETQYF.

Note on this clone: The same CDR3 can be traced to other DNA sequences in this sample. The chain joins TRBV11-2 to TRBJ2-5; the D gene is possibly TRBD1 (6 bases). This CDR3 is 13 amino acids long. Trimming shortened V by 3 bases and J by 3 bases, and 8 bases separated the two germline ends. CDR1 and CDR2 (germline): SGHAT, FQNNGV. The CDR3, as DNA: TGTGCCAGCAGCTTTTCAGGGGAAGAGACCCAGTACTTC. Translating it yields CASSFSGEETQYF.

This clone was seen just once. The genes are TRBV11-2 and TRBJ1-1, with D perhaps TRBD1 (6 bases). Germline V gene data show CDR1 as SGHAT and CDR2 as FQNNGV. V was shortened by 4 bases and J by 1 base, with 13 bases between the two germline ends. This CDR3 contains 15 residues. The CDR3 here is CASSSARTANTEAFF. DNA for the CDR3: TGTGCCAGCAGCTCGGCCCGGACAGCGAACACTGAAGCTTTCTTT.

The gene calls are TRBV5-4 and TRBJ1-2; 9 bases agree with TRBD1. The germline CDR1 and CDR2 sequences are SGHNT and YYREEE (reference sequence). V trimming: 10 bases; J trimming: 8 bases; junction bases outside the gene matches: 12. The CDR3 extends over 13 amino acids. Here the CDR3 reads CAFTQGAASGYTF. Here the CDR3 DNA reads TGTGCCTTCACACAGGGGGCGGCCTCGGGCTACACCTTC.

The V and J genes are TRBV9 and TRBJ1-5; no definite D call. The germline V and J ends were trimmed by 3 bases and 0 bases, with 16 bases remaining between them. The germline CDR1 and CDR2 sequences are SGDLS and YYNGEE. CDR3 length: 17 amino acids. In DNA, the CDR3 is TGTGCCAGCAGCGCGCACCTTTACCCCTATAGCAATCAGCCCCAGCATTTT. Translated: CASSAHLYPYSNQPQHF.

J is TRBJ1-1 and V is TRBV5-6, with D possibly matching TRBD1 (5 bases). The CDR3 covers 15 residues. The germline V and J ends were trimmed by 4 bases and 1 base, with 14 bases remaining between them. Per germline, CDR1 SGHDT and CDR2 YYEEEE. CDR3 loop: CASSRNPGQNTEAFF. The CDR3 DNA follows: TGTGCCAGCAGCCGGAACCCAGGACAGAACACTGAAGCTTTCTTT.

This chain uses TRBV5-1 with TRBJ2-1; 7 nucleotides line up with TRBD1. Germline V gene lookup returns CDR1 SGHRS and CDR2 YFSETQ. With 0 bases clipped from V and 3 bases from J, the junction kept 0 bases outside the gene matches. The CDR3 has 14 residues. The CDR3 nucleotides are TGCGCCAGCAGCTTGGGACAGGGCTACAATGAGCAGTTCTTC. This gives the protein CASSLGQGYNEQFF.

This clone was detected only once. The chain joins TRBV3-1 (or the pseudogene TRBV3-2) to TRBJ1-6; possibly TRBD1 for D (5 bases). Trimming took off 3 bases at V and 7 bases at J, with 10 bases between the two ends. The CDR3 runs to 14 residues. Germline-derived CDR1 and CDR2 are LGHDT and YNNKEL (reference sequence). The CDR3 loop reads CASSHTGGNSPLHF. For the CDR3, the DNA is TGTGCCAGCAGCCATACCGGGGGGAATTCACCCCTCCACTTT.

The chain couples TRBV7-9 to TRBJ1-4; 10 bases map to TRBD1. The trim removed 5 bases at V and 1 base at J, leaving 10 bases unmatched. The germline V gene has CDR1 SEHNR and CDR2 FQNEAQ (reference sequence). This CDR3 contains 18 residues. This CDR3 reads CASSLTGGVVETNEKLFF. CDR3 bases: TGTGCCAGCAGCCTGACAGGGGGCGTAGTAGAAACTAATGAAAAACTGTTTTTT.

V usage is TRBV24-1 and J usage is TRBJ2-1; the match to TRBD2 covers 7 bases. V was pared by 3 bases and J by 12 bases, with 19 bases of the junction left unmatched. In germline, CDR1 is KGHDR, CDR2 SFDVKD. This CDR3 is 17 amino acids long. CDR3 coding DNA: TGTGCCACCAGTGATCGCTCACCTGACGGGGGTCAGCGGGGGCAGTTCTTC. Protein sequence: CATSDRSPDGGQRGQFF.

The gene calls are TRBV24-1 and TRBJ1-6; 7 bases are shared with TRBD1. This CDR3 spans 17 amino acids. Unmatched junction bases numbered 10, after V lost 5 bases and J lost 4 bases. The germline V gene has CDR1 KGHDR and CDR2 SFDVKD. The CDR3 DNA reads TGTGCCACCAGTGTGAAGGGGGCCCTTCCGTATAATTCACCCCTCCACTTT. Protein: CATSVKGALPYNSPLHF.

The genes are TRBV3-1 (or the pseudogene TRBV3-2) and TRBJ2-4; TRBD2 agrees at 7 bases. Germline trimming cut 4 bases from V and 1 base from J; bases unmatched to any gene: 7. The CDR3 loop spans 16 amino acids. CDR1 and CDR2 from the germline V gene are LGHDT and YNNKEL (reference sequence). DNA of the CDR3: TGTGCCAGCAGCCCGGGGGGAAACGCCGCCAAAAACATTCAGTACTTC. This gives the protein CASSPGGNAAKNIQYF.

The chain uses TRBV3-1 (or the pseudogene TRBV3-2) and TRBJ1-1; 7 bases are shared with TRBD1. CDR3 length equals 17 residues. The V gene end was trimmed by 3 bases and the J gene end by 1 base; junction bases not matched to a gene: 11. CDR1 and CDR2 from the germline V gene are LGHDT and YNNKEL (reference sequence). The CDR3 reads CASSQLLGGITNTEAFF. For the CDR3, the DNA is TGTGCCAGCAGCCAGTTGTTAGGGGGCATAACGAACACTGAAGCTTTCTTT.

J is TRBJ2-2 and V is TRBV7-3; 11 nucleotides line up with TRBD1. The CDR3 sequence is 16 residues long. V was pared by 4 bases and J by 3 bases, with 4 bases of the junction left unmatched. Looked up from germline, CDR1 is SGHTA and CDR2 is FQGTGA. The CDR3: CASSSGTGGDTGELFF. The CDR3 DNA reads as TGTGCCAGCAGCTCCGGGACAGGGGGGGACACCGGGGAGCTGTTTTTT. The whole variable domain, remainder taken from reference TRBV7-3 and TRBJ2-2, is GAGVSQTPSNKVTEKGKYVELRCDPISGHTALYWYRQSLGQGPEFLIYFQGTGAADDSGLPNDRFFAVRPEGSVSTLKIQRTERGDSAVYLCASSSGTGGDTGELFFGEGSRLTVL.

The V and J genes are TRBV18 and TRBJ1-2; D gene ambiguous. This CDR3 has 15 amino acids. The germline V gene has CDR1 KGHSH and CDR2 LQKENI. V shed 3 bases and J shed 3 bases, with 14 bases lying between them. The DNA for the CDR3 is TGTGCCAGCTCACCCCCGGGGTCACTTGACTATGGCTACACCTTC. It yields the protein CASSPPGSLDYGYTF.

Only one count was recorded for this clone. The chain links TRBV9 to TRBJ2-1; TRBD1 aligns across 9 bases. With 2 bases clipped from V and 9 bases from J, the junction kept 9 bases outside the gene matches. The CDR3 totals 15 residues. Germline V gives CDR1 SGDLS, CDR2 YYNGEE. The CDR3 sequence: CASSVAGQGMAEQFF. As DNA, the CDR3 is TGTGCCAGCAGCGTCGCAGGACAGGGGATGGCTGAGCAGTTCTTC.

This rearrangement joins TRBV6-5 to TRBJ1-2; 8 bases match TRBD1. Trimming at V came to 6 bases and at J to 7 bases, leaving 10 bases not matched to a gene. This CDR3 region has 14 residues. CDR1 and CDR2 (germline): MNHEY, SVGAGI. The CDR3 loop is CASRPGQGLGGYTF. The CDR3 DNA is TGTGCCAGCAGGCCAGGACAGGGCCTAGGTGGCTACACCTTC.

This clone was recorded only once. The V and J genes are TRBV5-1 and TRBJ1-6; the match to TRBD1 covers 7 bases. CDR1 and CDR2 (germline): SGHRS, YFSETQ. The CDR3 extends over 15 amino acids. V lost 2 bases to trimming and J lost 7 bases; unmatched junction nucleotides: 6. CDR3 bases: TGCGCCAGCAGCTTTGTCGGGACAGAAAATTCACCCCTCCACTTT. Amino acid sequence: CASSFVGTENSPLHF.

The rearrangement joins TRBV6-2 or TRBV6-3 to TRBJ2-1, with 7 nucleotides matching TRBD1. There are 17 residues in the CDR3. Looked up from germline, CDR1 is MNHEY and CDR2 is SVGEGT. J lost 10 bases, V lost 5 bases, and 20 bases had no gene match. CDR3 region: CASSDPTGLDGYREQFF. The CDR3 DNA follows: TGTGCCAGCAGTGACCCGACAGGGCTTGATGGGTACCGGGAGCAGTTCTTC.

The chain is built from TRBV10-3 and TRBJ1-6, with 10 positions matching TRBD1. J lost 8 bases, V lost 8 bases, and 3 bases had no gene match. The CDR3 loop spans 13 amino acids. CDR1 ENHRY and CDR2 SYGVKD come from the germline V gene. The DNA of the CDR3 is TGTGCCATCGGAGGGACAGGGGATTCACCCCTCCACTTT. It translates to CAIGGTGDSPLHF.

The CDR3, as DNA: TGTGCCAGCAGTTTAGACGGGGGGCCCCAGCATTTT. It yields the protein CASSLDGGPQHF. V is TRBV12-3 or TRBV12-4 and J is TRBJ1-5; the D gene is possibly TRBD1 (5 bases). Trimming stripped 1 base from V and 9 bases from J, with 7 bases between. This CDR3 has 12 amino acids.

In DNA, the CDR3 is TGTGCCAGCTCACCTCGGACAGGGGACTATGGCTACACCTTC. Translated: CASSPRTGDYGYTF. This rearrangement joins TRBV18 to TRBJ1-2; 9 nucleotides agree with TRBD1. The germline V gene has CDR1 KGHSH and CDR2 LQKENI. The V segment lost 3 bases and the J segment 3 bases; nucleotides outside the gene matches: 2. The CDR3 covers 14 residues.